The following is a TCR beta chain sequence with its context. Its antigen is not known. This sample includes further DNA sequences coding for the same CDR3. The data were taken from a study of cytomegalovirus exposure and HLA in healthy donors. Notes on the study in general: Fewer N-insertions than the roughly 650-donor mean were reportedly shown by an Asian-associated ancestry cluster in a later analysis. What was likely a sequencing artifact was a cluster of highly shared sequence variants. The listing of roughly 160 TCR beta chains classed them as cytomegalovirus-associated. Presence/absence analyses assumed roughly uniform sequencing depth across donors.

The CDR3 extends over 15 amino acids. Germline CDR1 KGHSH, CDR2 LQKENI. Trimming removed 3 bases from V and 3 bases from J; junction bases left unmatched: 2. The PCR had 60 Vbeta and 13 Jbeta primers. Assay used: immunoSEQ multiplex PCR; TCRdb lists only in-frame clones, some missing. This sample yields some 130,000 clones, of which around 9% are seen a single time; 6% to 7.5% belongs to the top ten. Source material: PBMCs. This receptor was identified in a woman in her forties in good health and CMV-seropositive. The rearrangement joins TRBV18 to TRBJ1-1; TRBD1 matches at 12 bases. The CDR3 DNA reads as TGTGCCAGCTCACCGGGGACAGGGGGCGACACTGAAGCTTTCTTT. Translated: CASSPGTGGDTEAFF. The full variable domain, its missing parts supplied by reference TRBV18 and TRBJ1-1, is NAGVMQNPRHLVRRRGQEARLRCSPMKGHSHVYWYRQLPEEGLKFMVYLQKENIIDESGMPKERFSAEFPKEGPSILRIQQVVRGDSAAYFCASSPGTGGDTEAFFGQGTRLTVV.